One and the same sample provided the 29 T cell receptor beta chains below, sequenced in a study of CD8 T cells in Susac syndrome. 0.5 to 1 ug RNA was reverse transcribed with random hexamers. TCRdb independently ran MiXCR on the immunoSEQ multiplex PCR reads; one entry per CDR3 protein. The sample holds about 150,000 distinct CDR3 sequences; about 94% are singletons and the top ten take just over 0.2%. The sample was CD8+ T cells from PBMCs. Receptor source: a human donor with multiple sclerosis.

Here the CDR3 reads CASSPASSYNEQFF. The CDR3 DNA follows: TGTGCCAGCAGCCCAGCAAGCTCCTACAATGAGCAGTTCTTC. The rearrangement uses TRBV9 and TRBJ2-1; no definite D call. The CDR3 covers 14 residues. V shed 4 bases and J shed 0 bases, with 8 bases lying between them. Germline-derived CDR1 and CDR2 are SGDLS and YYNGEE.

J is TRBJ2-1 and V is TRBV9, with D perhaps given as TRBD1 or TRBD2 (6 bases each). V was clipped by 7 bases and J by 3 bases, with 20 bases between them. The CDR3 is made up of 16 amino acids. Germline CDR1 is SGDLS and CDR2 is YYNGEE. CDR3 sequence (DNA): TGTGCCAGCGGACCCTCGGGGGCACCGAACTACAATGAGCAGTTCTTC. Protein sequence: CASGPSGAPNYNEQFF.

This CDR3 reads CSARLSYEQYF. The DNA of the CDR3 is TGCAGTGCTAGATTGTCCTACGAGCAGTACTTC. The V and J genes are TRBV20-1 and TRBJ2-7, with unresolved D. The CDR3 covers 11 residues. CDR1 is DFQATT and CDR2 is SNEGSKA in the germline V gene (reference sequence). V lost 2 bases and J lost 1, with 3 bases in between.

The rearrangement joins TRBV29-1 to TRBJ1-2; a possible D gene is TRBD1 (5 bases). In germline, CDR1 is SQVTM, CDR2 ANQGSEA. This CDR3 has 14 amino acids. V was pared by 5 bases and J by 4 bases, with 17 bases between. The CDR3 loop reads CSVPGGIEVYGYTF. For the CDR3, the DNA is TGCAGCGTTCCTGGGGGGATAGAGGTCTATGGCTACACCTTC. The variable domain in full, with the rest retrieved from reference TRBV29-1 and TRBJ1-2, is SAVISQKPSRDICQRGTSLTIQCQVDSQVTMMFWYRQQPGQSLTLIATANQGSEATYESGFVIDKFPISRPNLTFSTLTVSNMSPEDSSIYLCSVPGGIEVYGYTFGSGTRLTVV.

The count of this clonotype is one. The V call is TRBV11-2, the J call TRBJ2-4, with TRBD2 matching over 8 bases. This CDR3 is 12 amino acids long. After removal of 4 bases from V and 9 bases from J, the junction contained 2 bases not matched to a gene. Germline values: CDR1 SGHAT, CDR2 FQNNGV. The CDR3 DNA sequence: TGTGCCAGCAGCTCCGGGGGGGCCATTCAGTACTTC. Protein: CASSSGGAIQYF.

This sequence joins TRBV4-1 and TRBJ1-6; the D is unclear. This CDR3 is 15 amino acids long. Germline V gives CDR1 MGHRA, CDR2 YSYEKL. Trimming pared 0 bases from V and 12 bases from J, leaving 15 bases between. CDR3 sequence (DNA): TGCGCCAGCAGCCAAGACTACCTCCTGTTCGTACCCCTCCACTTT. This sequence encodes CASSQDYLLFVPLHF.

This clonotype was detected only once. This chain links TRBV20-1 with TRBJ2-3; TRBD2 matches 9 bases. Trimming cost V 0 bases and J 6 bases; bases outside gene matches: 7. Germline lookup yields CDR1 DFQATT and CDR2 SNEGSKA (reference sequence). The CDR3 spans 15 residues. CDR3 region: CSARDLAGHRDTQYF. CDR3 in DNA: TGCAGTGCTAGAGATCTAGCGGGGCACAGGGATACGCAGTATTTT.

The chain combines TRBV7-9 with TRBJ2-4; 9 bases match TRBD1. CDR3 length equals 16 residues. Trimming at V came to 4 bases and at J to 2 bases, leaving 6 bases not matched to a gene. Germline V lookup: CDR1 SEHNR, CDR2 FQNEAQ (reference sequence). The DNA for the CDR3 is TGTGCCAGCAGCTCCCGACAGGGGGTGACCAAAAACATTCAGTACTTC. Amino acids: CASSSRQGVTKNIQYF.

This chain joins TRBV20-1 and TRBJ1-5; D gene uncertain. The CDR3 sequence is 16 residues long. Trimming removed 1 base at V and 7 bases at J, with 20 bases between. CDR1 and CDR2 (germline): DFQATT, SNEGSKA (reference sequence). CDR3: CSARVWGTGSRQPQHF. The CDR3 DNA sequence: TGCAGTGCTAGAGTATGGGGTACGGGGAGTAGGCAGCCCCAGCATTTT.

The chain carries TRBV6-2 or TRBV6-3 and TRBJ1-1; D not resolved. The CDR3 extends over 12 amino acids. Trimming took off 2 bases at V and 3 bases at J, with 4 bases between the two ends. The germline CDR1 and CDR2 sequences are MNHEY and SVGEGT. For the CDR3, the DNA is TGTGCCAGCAGTTACGCGGACACTGAAGCTTTCTTT. Its translation: CASSYADTEAFF.

CDR3 loop: CSARDSGQASNSPLHF. The CDR3 DNA follows: TGCAGTGCTAGAGATTCAGGACAGGCGTCGAATTCACCCCTCCACTTT. The gene calls are TRBV20-1 and TRBJ1-6; 7 bases fit TRBD1. CDR3 length equals 16 residues. Germline V lookup: CDR1 DFQATT, CDR2 SNEGSKA (reference sequence). V trimming: 0 bases; J trimming: 7 bases; junction bases outside the gene matches: 9.

The CDR3: CSVEGGQAPWRAYNEQFF. The CDR3 nucleotides are TGCAGCGTTGAAGGGGGGCAGGCCCCTTGGAGGGCTTACAATGAGCAGTTCTTC. The rearrangement joins TRBV29-1 to TRBJ2-1; D tentatively reads TRBD1 or TRBD2 (6 bases each). This CDR3 spans 18 amino acids. From germline, CDR1 is SQVTM and CDR2 ANQGSEA. V dropped 1 base and J dropped 4 bases, with 23 bases sitting between them.

The chain combines TRBV9 with TRBJ1-2; no clear D gene. Germline V gives CDR1 SGDLS, CDR2 YYNGEE. V was shortened by 1 base and J by 4 bases, with 23 bases between the two germline ends. The CDR3 contains 18 residues. The CDR3 bases are TGTGCCAGCAGCGTAACCCGACATTTAACGGAAATTCGCTATGGCTACACCTTC. Protein: CASSVTRHLTEIRYGYTF. Full variable domain (missing parts from reference TRBV9 and TRBJ1-2): DSGVTQTPKHLITATGQRVTLRCSPRSGDLSVYWYQQSLDQGLQFLIQYYNGEERAKGNILERFSAQQFPDLHSELNLSSLELGDSALYFCASSVTRHLTEIRYGYTFGSGTRLTVV.

The chain has TRBV6-6 and TRBJ1-2; D gene unclear. V shed 7 bases and J shed 0 bases, with 9 bases lying between them. Germline V lookup: CDR1 MNHNY, CDR2 SVGAGI (reference sequence). This CDR3 has 13 residues. The CDR3 spells CASTGGTNYGYTF. The CDR3 DNA reads TGTGCCAGCACGGGCGGAACTAACTATGGCTACACCTTC.

This chain uses TRBV7-9 with TRBJ2-3; 8 nucleotides line up with TRBD1. This CDR3 contains 15 residues. In germline, CDR1 is SEHNR, CDR2 FQNEAQ (reference sequence). V was pared by 4 bases and J by 1 base, with 4 bases of the junction left unmatched. This CDR3 reads CASSSDRGRTDTQYF. The CDR3, as DNA: TGTGCCAGCAGCTCAGACAGGGGACGCACAGATACGCAGTATTTT.

The table lists this clonotype with a count of one. The chain uses TRBV18 and TRBJ2-7; 9 nucleotides match TRBD1. Germline V gene sequence: CDR1 KGHSH, CDR2 LQKENI. V shed 5 bases and J 6 bases; nucleotides not matched to a gene: 14. The CDR3 contains 16 residues. This chain's CDR3 is CASSVSKGTGRAEQYF. DNA of the CDR3: TGTGCCAGCTCAGTTTCCAAGGGGACAGGGCGGGCCGAGCAGTACTTC.

This chain connects TRBV28 to TRBJ1-2, with a possible D match to TRBD1 (5 bases). CDR3 length: 14 residues. V shed 3 bases and J shed 4 bases, with 12 bases lying between them. Germline V lookup: CDR1 MDHEN, CDR2 SYDVKM. CDR3 DNA sequence: TGTGCCAGCAGTTTCGAGGGGTCTGCCTATGGCTACACCTTC. It codes for CASSFEGSAYGYTF.

The chain uses TRBV9 and TRBJ2-3; TRBD2 matches at 8 bases. Germline CDR1 SGDLS, CDR2 YYNGEE. Trimming at V came to 3 bases and at J to 1 base, leaving 7 bases not matched to a gene. This CDR3 has 16 residues. CDR3 region: CASSEGRGGRTDTQYF. The CDR3 nucleotides read TGTGCCAGCAGCGAGGGCCGCGGGGGGCGCACAGATACGCAGTATTTT.

The count of this clonotype is one. J is TRBJ2-5 and V is TRBV14, with D tentatively TRBD1 or TRBD2 (6 bases each). Germline-derived CDR1 and CDR2 are SGHDN and FVKESK. This CDR3 has 15 residues. Trimming shortened V by 3 bases and J by 1 base, and 12 bases separated the two germline ends. In nucleotides, the CDR3 is TGTGCCAGCAGCCAGAGGGGGGACCGCCAAGAGACCCAGTACTTC. The encoded protein is CASSQRGDRQETQYF.

The rearrangement links TRBV28 to TRBJ1-4; D is undetermined. The germline V and J ends were trimmed by 6 bases and 13 bases, with 12 bases remaining between them. Germline CDR1 reads MDHEN; CDR2 reads SYDVKM. The CDR3 loop spans 11 amino acids. DNA for the CDR3: TGTGCCAGCAGCCCGGGGTTGGGACTGTTTTTT. Translating it yields CASSPGLGLFF.

The CDR3 DNA reads as TGTGCCAGCAGCGTAGGTAGGGGCAGCACAGATACGCAGTATTTT. It is translated as CASSVGRGSTDTQYF. J is TRBJ2-3 and V is TRBV9; the D gene is possibly TRBD1 (5 bases). The CDR3 has 15 amino acids. The germline V gene has CDR1 SGDLS and CDR2 YYNGEE. Trimming pared 0 bases from V and 0 bases from J, leaving 8 bases between.

The chain has TRBV7-9 and TRBJ2-2; a weak D match, TRBD2 (6 bases). The CDR3 sequence is 15 residues long. Looked up from germline, CDR1 is SEHNR and CDR2 is FQNEAQ (reference sequence). V was clipped by 3 bases and J by 6 bases, with 14 bases between them. CDR3 sequence: CASSLMRPGAGELFF. Written as DNA, the CDR3 is TGTGCCAGCAGCTTGATGAGGCCGGGGGCCGGGGAGCTGTTTTTT.

The chain links TRBV27 to TRBJ2-5; the match to TRBD2 covers 7 bases. Germline assignment: CDR1 MNHEY and CDR2 SMNVEV (reference sequence). CDR3 length: 14 amino acids. J was trimmed by 2 bases and V by 4 bases; bases with no gene match: 4. This CDR3 is CASSSAGEQETQYF. The CDR3 DNA sequence: TGTGCCAGCAGTTCCGCGGGGGAACAAGAGACCCAGTACTTC.

V is TRBV20-1 and J is TRBJ1-5; D possibly corresponds to TRBD1 (6 bases). Germline loops: CDR1 DFQATT, CDR2 SNEGSKA (reference sequence). Trimming shortened V by 0 bases and J by 4 bases, and 10 bases separated the two germline ends. The CDR3 has 14 residues. Here the CDR3 reads CSARDHRENQPQHF. DNA of the CDR3: TGCAGTGCTAGAGATCACAGGGAAAATCAGCCCCAGCATTTT.

The rearrangement uses TRBV28 and TRBJ2-5; no reliable D call. The CDR3 is 13 residues long. Trimming stripped 3 bases from V and 1 base from J, with 6 bases between. Germline V gene sequence: CDR1 MDHEN, CDR2 SYDVKM. The DNA for the CDR3 is TGTGCCAGCAGTTTTGTCGGCCAAGAGACCCAGTACTTC. Its translation is CASSFVGQETQYF.

This chain uses TRBV5-8 with TRBJ1-1, with TRBD1 as a possible D gene (5 bases). The CDR3 contains 14 residues. Deletions cut 4 bases from V and 0 bases from J, with 10 bases between. Germline V lookup: CDR1 SGHTS, CDR2 YDEGEE. CDR3 region: CASSPLGVNTEAFF. CDR3 nucleotide sequence: TGTGCCAGCAGCCCGTTGGGGGTGAACACTGAAGCTTTCTTT.

This clonotype appeared a few times. The V call is TRBV29-1, the J call TRBJ1-2; D not certain. V was shortened by 4 bases and J by 3 bases, with 9 bases between the two germline ends. CDR1 is SQVTM, CDR2 ANQGSEA, per germline. The CDR3 has 12 residues. CDR3 bases: TGCAGCGTTGGTGCGAGGGACTATGGCTACACCTTC. Translating gives CSVGARDYGYTF.

The CDR3, as DNA: TGTGCCAGCAGTTTATCGGGGACATCGAACACTGAAGCTTTCTTT. It codes for CASSLSGTSNTEAFF. The chain carries TRBV27 and TRBJ1-1; weak D call: TRBD1 (6 bases). The CDR3 is 15 residues long. The V end was cut by 0 bases, the J end by 1 base, with 9 bases between. Germline CDR1 MNHEY, CDR2 SMNVEV (reference sequence).

The chain combines TRBV20-1 with TRBJ2-3; no definite D call. This CDR3 region has 13 residues. V lost 0 bases and J 0 bases, leaving 4 bases between the germline ends. The germline V gene encodes CDR1 DFQATT and CDR2 SNEGSKA (reference sequence). This chain's CDR3 is CSARDGSTDTQYF. CDR3 DNA: TGCAGTGCTAGAGATGGTAGCACAGATACGCAGTATTTT.